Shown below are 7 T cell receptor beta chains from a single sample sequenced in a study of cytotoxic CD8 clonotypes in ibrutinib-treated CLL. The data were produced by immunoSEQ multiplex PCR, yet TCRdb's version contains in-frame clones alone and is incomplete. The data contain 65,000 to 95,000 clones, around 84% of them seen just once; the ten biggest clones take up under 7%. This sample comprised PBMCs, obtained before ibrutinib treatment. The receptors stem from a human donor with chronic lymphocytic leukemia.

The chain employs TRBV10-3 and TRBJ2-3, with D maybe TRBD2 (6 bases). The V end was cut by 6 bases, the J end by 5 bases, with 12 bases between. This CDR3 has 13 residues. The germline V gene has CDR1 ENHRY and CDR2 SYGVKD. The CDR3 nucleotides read TGTGCCATCAGCCTACCGGGGGTAGATACGCAGTATTTT. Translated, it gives CAISLPGVDTQYF.

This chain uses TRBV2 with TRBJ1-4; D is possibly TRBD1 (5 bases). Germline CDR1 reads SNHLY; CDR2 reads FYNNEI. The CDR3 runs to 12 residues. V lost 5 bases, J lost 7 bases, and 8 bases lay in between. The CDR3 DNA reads TGTGCCAGCAGTTCAGGGTTTGAAAAACTGTTTTTT. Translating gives CASSSGFEKLFF.

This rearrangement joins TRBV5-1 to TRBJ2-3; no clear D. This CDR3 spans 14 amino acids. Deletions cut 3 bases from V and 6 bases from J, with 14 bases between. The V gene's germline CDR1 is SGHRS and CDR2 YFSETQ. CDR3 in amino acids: CASSSSTRWDTQYF. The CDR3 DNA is TGCGCCAGCAGCTCTTCTACTCGTTGGGATACGCAGTATTTT.

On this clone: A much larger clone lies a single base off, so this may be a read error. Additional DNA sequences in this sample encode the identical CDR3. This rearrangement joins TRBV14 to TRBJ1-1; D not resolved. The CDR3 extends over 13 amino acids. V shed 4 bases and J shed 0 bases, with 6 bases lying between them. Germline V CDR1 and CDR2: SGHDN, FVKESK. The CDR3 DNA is TGTGCCAGCAGCCTCGACATGAACACTGAAGCTTTCTTT. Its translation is CASSLDMNTEAFF.

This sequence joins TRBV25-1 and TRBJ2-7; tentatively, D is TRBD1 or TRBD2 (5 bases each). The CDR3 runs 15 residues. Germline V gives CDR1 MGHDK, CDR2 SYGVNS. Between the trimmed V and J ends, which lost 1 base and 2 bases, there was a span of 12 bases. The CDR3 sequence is CASSELGRNTYEQYF. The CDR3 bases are TGTGCCAGCAGTGAATTGGGACGGAACACCTACGAGCAGTACTTC.

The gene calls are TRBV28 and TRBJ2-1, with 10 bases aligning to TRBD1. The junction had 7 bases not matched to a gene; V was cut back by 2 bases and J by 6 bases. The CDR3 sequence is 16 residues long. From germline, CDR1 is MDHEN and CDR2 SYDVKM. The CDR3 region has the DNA TGTGCCAGCAGTTTAATCGGGACAGGGGCGTTCAATGAGCAGTTCTTC. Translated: CASSLIGTGAFNEQFF.

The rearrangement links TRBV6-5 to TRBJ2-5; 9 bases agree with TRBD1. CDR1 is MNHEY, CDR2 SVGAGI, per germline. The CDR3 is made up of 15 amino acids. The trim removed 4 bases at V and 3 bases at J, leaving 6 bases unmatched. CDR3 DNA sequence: TGTGCCAGCAGTTCGCACGGGACAGGGAAAGAGACCCAGTACTTC. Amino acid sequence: CASSSHGTGKETQYF.